Included here is one T cell receptor (beta chain) sequence, with context. In this sample, this clone turned up a few times. Its antigen target is currently unknown. Per-base qualities were not stored, and no clone one base away is much larger. Rearranged CDR3 beta regions were amplified from genomic DNA with multiplex V and J primers using the immunoSEQ TRB Survey service. To keep sequencing depth equal across samples, survey-level depth of up to 500,000 reads per sample was applied. Libraries were purified, pooled and sequenced on Illumina technology. Processing in the source paper ran as follows. Productive clonality, sample overlap, pairwise scatters, CDR3 beta length, V/D/J gene usage and productiveness were assessed with immunoSEQ online tools. Calculated diversity was the number of unique rearrangements divided by total templates times 100; Shannon and Simpson indices were also computed. For principal component analysis, Z-score normalized data were analyzed with the R prcomp function and the ggbiplot package. Morisita's index was used to measure clonal overlap between blood and rectum within each subject. TCRdb obtained this table from immuneACCESS and retained in-frame rearrangements with V and J assigned. These tables miss some clones; where compared with another copy, unresolved V genes account for less than half of the shortfall, and the remainder is unexplained. V and J calls and clone size come straight from that table; D and trimming were deduced from the DNA. The sample table shows approximately 40,000 clones, and 73% are seen once. The ten largest make up about 0.73% of the sample.

The data belong to a study of pediatric ulcerative colitis (dated by TCRdb to the late 2010s). Background for the entire study: Pancolitis was present in several ulcerative colitis patients and left-sided colitis in two, and histology consistent with ulcerative colitis was found in all of these patients. Nine newly diagnosed, treatment-naive pediatric ulcerative colitis patients and a handful of non-IBD control children each provided paired blood and rectal samples. The Pediatric Ulcerative Colitis Activity Index classified a couple of patients as having mild disease, several as having moderate disease and three as having acute severe colitis.

During colonoscopy, one to two rectal pinch biopsies were obtained for research purposes. Before the diagnostic colonoscopy, none of the ulcerative colitis patients had been given any immunosuppressive medication. Before DNA isolation, rectal biopsies were subjected to proteinase K digestion. The Wizard kit (Promega) was used to extract genomic DNA from both blood and intestinal samples. The full study reports these points: With only a few individuals, the healthy control group was small. Because repertoires came from total lymphocyte DNA, patterns in rare subsets such as regulatory T cells may not be reflected. Controls, mild-moderate and acute severe colitis patients were separated by rectal repertoire features, and reduced rectal diversity due to clonal expansions was observed in acute severe colitis. Two rectal CDR3 clonotypes were detected in all ulcerative colitis patients and were not detected in any of the controls. Rectal pinch biopsies may have included blood-derived T cells, especially in patients with overt colitis. For technical reasons, the blood samples of two patients yielded substantially fewer templates, so those samples were excluded from the blood-rectal overlap analysis. Autologous blood-rectal clonal overlap was significantly higher in ulcerative colitis patients than in controls, suggesting increased T cell trafficking to inflamed tissue.

The source of this sequence is a boy aged 10-17 years with moderate ulcerative colitis. Sequencing was carried out using gut tissue.

The CDR3 loop reads CASSEIWRGSYNEQFF. The nucleotide sequence reads as follows: TGTGCCAGCAGTGAAATCTGGCGGGGCTCCTACAATGAGCAGTTCTTC. The rearrangement combines TRBV6-1 with TRBJ2-1; perhaps TRBD2 is the D gene, with 6 bases matching. From the cysteine through the phenylalanine, the CDR3 covers 16 amino acids. The CDR3 DNA has 48 bases and is translated from base 1. The germline V gene gives CDR1 as MNHNS and CDR2 as SASEGT. Deletion took 2 bases off V and 0 bases off J, with a span of 11 bases between the germline ends.